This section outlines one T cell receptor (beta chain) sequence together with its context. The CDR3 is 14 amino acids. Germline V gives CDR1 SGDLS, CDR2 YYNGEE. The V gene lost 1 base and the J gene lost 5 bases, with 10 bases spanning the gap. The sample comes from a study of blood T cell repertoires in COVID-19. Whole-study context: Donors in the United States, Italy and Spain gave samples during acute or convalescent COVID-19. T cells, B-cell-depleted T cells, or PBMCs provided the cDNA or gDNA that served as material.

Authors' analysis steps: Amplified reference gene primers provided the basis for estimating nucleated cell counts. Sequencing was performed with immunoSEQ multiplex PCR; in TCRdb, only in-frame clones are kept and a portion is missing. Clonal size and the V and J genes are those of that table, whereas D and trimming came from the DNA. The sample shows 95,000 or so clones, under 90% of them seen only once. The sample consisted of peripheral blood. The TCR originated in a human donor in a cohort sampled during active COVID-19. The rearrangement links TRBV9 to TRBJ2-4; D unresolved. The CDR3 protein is CASSVSDGENIQYF. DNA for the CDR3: TGTGCCAGCAGCGTATCCGACGGAGAAAACATTCAGTACTTC.